This paragraph covers one T cell receptor beta chain sequence. What antigen it recognizes has not been identified. Per-base quality was not reported, and no clone a single base away is much larger than it. TCRbeta CDR3 regions were amplified from genomic DNA using the immunoSEQ Assay, a bias-controlled multiplex PCR. The authors' analysis ran thus. Within the assay, amplification of reference gene primers was used to estimate how many nucleated cells each sample contained. To quantify the absolute abundance of each unique TCRbeta CDR3 rearrangement, sequence reads were collapsed and filtered. For each sample, productive Simpson clonality was calculated by taking the square root of Simpson's diversity index across productive rearrangements. TCRdb re-hosts the immuneACCESS table, in-frame sequences only. Its copies lack some clones; in the studies checked, an unresolved V gene accounts for under half of them, and the cause for the rest is not known. V, J and clone size were drawn from that table, and D and trimming were deduced from the DNA. The sample table contains some 450,000 clones; only one count was recorded for 70% to 90% of them. The ten largest clones capture roughly 12% of the sample.

The data derive from a study of blood T cell repertoires in COVID-19 (TCRdb year 2020). Looking at the study overall: Collaborator samples came from the United States, Italy and Spain and covered acute and convalescent phases of COVID-19. The prospective study material was composed of cDNA or gDNA derived from T cells, B-cell-depleted T cells, or PBMCs. Subjects who had been exposed to COVID-19, were actively infected with it, or had recovered from it provided the deeply sampled blood TCRbeta repertoires that made up the dataset. The repertoires were made available in a free public database intended to serve as a resource for research on the immune response to SARS-CoV-2. Samples were obtained from the ongoing ImmuneRACE study (first 160 participants) and from 1,254 subjects provided by 6 global collaborators. The sample metadata nearly always contained a de-identified subject ID, COVID-19 status, age in years and sex. Where HLA class I and class II types were available, the types were taken from metadata supplied by the sample provider, not from assay-based typing.

At the junction V is shortened by 3 bases and J by 2 bases, with 11 bases in between. The CDR3 measures 14 amino acids from cysteine to phenylalanine. Only the CDR3 DNA stays, 42 bases, in frame from base 1. In the germline V gene (reference sequence), CDR1 corresponds to SGHNT and CDR2 to YYREEE. One collaborating source in Seattle enrolled patients while the patients were actively infected and followed the patients over time throughout the course of disease. Whole blood was collected in K2EDTA tubes by collaborating institutions according to the institutions' own protocols. Collaborator samples were shipped for TCRbeta analysis as frozen whole blood, isolated PBMCs, or DNA extracted from either sample type. General conclusions and limits of the study: The quantity of clinical and demographic metadata differed by source and by participant and was supplied without curation.

Specimen: peripheral blood. The chain employs TRBV5-4 and TRBJ1-2; perhaps TRBD1 is the D gene, with 6 bases matching. This sequence originates from a woman between 45 and 60 years old with COVID-19, enrolled during active disease. The bases read TGTGCCAGCAGCTCCGCGACAGGAAACTATGGCTACACCTTC. Its coded protein is CASSSATGNYGYTF.